A single sample gave rise to the 27 T cell receptor beta chains below, sequenced in a study of cytomegalovirus exposure and HLA in healthy donors. 60 Vbeta and 13 Jbeta primers were used in PCR. Sequenced by immunoSEQ multiplex PCR; TCRdb stores in-frame clones only, minus some. The sample includes 90,000 to 140,000 clones, around 70% of them seen just once. The source material was PBMCs. These receptors came from a man aged 25-40 years in good health and CMV-seronegative.

The chain combines TRBV10-3 with TRBJ2-7, with a tentative D call TRBD2 (6 bases). The germline gives CDR1 ENHRY, CDR2 SYGVKD. Between the trimmed V and J ends, which lost 4 bases and 0 bases, there was a span of 16 bases. The CDR3 consists of 16 residues. CDR3 residues: CAISGAKRVSSYEQYF. As DNA, the CDR3 is TGTGCCATCAGTGGGGCCAAGCGGGTTAGCTCCTACGAGCAGTACTTC.

The rearrangement uses TRBV6-5 and TRBJ1-2; D is possibly TRBD1 (5 bases). The CDR3 runs to 16 residues. From germline, CDR1 is MNHEY and CDR2 SVGAGI. V was trimmed by 0 bases and J by 0 bases, leaving 11 bases between them. The CDR3 DNA is TGTGCCAGCAGTTACTCGGGGCTACTGACTAACTATGGCTACACCTTC. Protein: CASSYSGLLTNYGYTF.

The genes are TRBV4-2 and TRBJ1-3; D is possibly TRBD1 (5 bases). The CDR3 is made up of 17 amino acids. Germline assignment: CDR1 LGHNA and CDR2 YNFKEQ. V lost 0 bases, J lost 0 bases, and 12 bases lay in between. The CDR3: CASSQETVINSGNTIYF. In DNA form, the CDR3 reads TGTGCCAGCAGCCAAGAGACAGTAATAAACTCTGGAAACACCATATATTTT.

The chain uses TRBV28 and TRBJ1-1; no reliable D call. Deletions cut 6 bases from V and 1 base from J, with 9 bases between. Germline V gives CDR1 MDHEN, CDR2 SYDVKM. This CDR3 spans 13 amino acids. CDR3 in amino acids: CASSGLWNTEAFF. In DNA form, the CDR3 reads TGTGCCAGCAGCGGACTGTGGAACACTGAAGCTTTCTTT.

The chain joins TRBV5-1 to TRBJ2-7, with 7 bases lining up with TRBD1. This CDR3 has 13 amino acids. After removal of 0 bases from V and 3 bases from J, the junction contained 0 bases not matched to a gene. Germline V lookup: CDR1 SGHRS, CDR2 YFSETQ. The CDR3 DNA is TGCGCCAGCAGCTTGGGGACAGGCTACGAGCAGTACTTC. This gives the protein CASSLGTGYEQYF.

The chain uses TRBV18 and TRBJ1-1; D ambiguous. The CDR3 has 15 residues. Trimming removed 6 bases at V and 5 bases at J, with 19 bases between. Germline V gene data show CDR1 as KGHSH and CDR2 as LQKENI. This CDR3 is CASSFWAGFGTEAFF. The DNA for the CDR3 is TGTGCCAGCTCCTTTTGGGCGGGGTTTGGTACTGAAGCTTTCTTT.

The chain has TRBV7-9 and TRBJ1-3, with a weak D call TRBD1 (5 bases). The V end was cut by 6 bases, the J end by 0 bases, with 12 bases between. Germline CDR1 is SEHNR and CDR2 is FQNEAQ (reference sequence). The CDR3 consists of 15 residues. CDR3 amino acids: CASSSGVASGNTIYF. The CDR3, as DNA: TGTGCCAGCAGTTCGGGGGTCGCCTCTGGAAACACCATATATTTT.

The chain uses TRBV27 and TRBJ2-2; D unclear. CDR1 MNHEY and CDR2 SMNVEV come from the germline V gene (reference sequence). The V end was cut by 4 bases, the J end by 7 bases, with 10 bases between. This CDR3 comprises 13 residues. CDR3 amino acids: CASSSLAIGELFF. The CDR3 nucleotides read TGTGCCAGCAGTTCGCTCGCGATCGGGGAGCTGTTTTTT.

In its sample, this clone was seen a few times. The V gene is TRBV2, the J gene TRBJ1-2; no definite D call. The V end lost 5 bases, the J end lost 0 bases, and 13 bases lay between the germline ends. Looked up from germline, CDR1 is SNHLY and CDR2 is FYNNEI. The CDR3 runs 15 residues. The CDR3 DNA reads as TGTGCCAGCAGTCCCGAGGCAATATCTAACTATGGCTACACCTTC. Protein product: CASSPEAISNYGYTF. Looking up the rest from reference TRBV2 and TRBJ1-2 gives the full variable domain: EPEVTQTPSHQVTQMGQEVILRCVPISNHLYFYWYRQILGQKVEFLVSFYNNEISEKSEIFDDQFSVERPDGSNFTLKIRSTKLEDSAMYFCASSPEAISNYGYTFGSGTRLTVV.

The chain is built from TRBV5-1 and TRBJ2-5, with 8 bases identical to TRBD2. The junction had 4 bases not matched to a gene; V was cut back by 4 bases and J by 2 bases. The CDR3 runs to 14 residues. Germline CDR1 is SGHRS and CDR2 is YFSETQ. The CDR3 bases are TGCGCCAGCAGCGCTTTAGCGGGGCAAGAGACCCAGTACTTC. Amino acid sequence: CASSALAGQETQYF.

This clone has only a few counts. This sequence joins TRBV9 and TRBJ1-4, with no clear D. V dropped 2 bases and J dropped 8 bases, with 13 bases sitting between them. There are 14 residues in the CDR3. The germline CDR1 and CDR2 sequences are SGDLS and YYNGEE. The CDR3 DNA reads as TGTGCCAGCAGCGTTATCGGTCGGGTCGAAAAACTGTTTTTT. Translating gives CASSVIGRVEKLFF.

The chain links TRBV27 to TRBJ2-7, with 8 bases fitting TRBD2. With 6 bases clipped from V and 4 bases from J, the junction kept 14 bases outside the gene matches. The CDR3 runs to 16 residues. Germline V gives CDR1 MNHEY, CDR2 SMNVEV (reference sequence). The CDR3 here is CASSKSGGRTPYEQYF. The CDR3 coding sequence is TGTGCCAGCAGCAAAAGTGGCGGGAGGACGCCGTACGAGCAGTACTTC.

V and J are TRBV5-6 and TRBJ1-2; D unresolved. From germline, CDR1 is SGHDT and CDR2 YYEEEE. This CDR3 has 14 residues. V was trimmed by 1 base and J by 3 bases, leaving 10 bases between them. As DNA, the CDR3 is TGTGCCAGCAGCTTGCGGATTGACTACTATGGCTACACCTTC. The encoded protein is CASSLRIDYYGYTF.

The V gene is TRBV28, the J gene TRBJ1-1; 7 nucleotides match TRBD1. Germline assignment: CDR1 MDHEN and CDR2 SYDVKM. CDR3 length: 13 amino acids. CDR3 residues: CATKGQTNTEAFF. CDR3 DNA: TGTGCGACAAAGGGACAGACGAACACTGAAGCTTTCTTT.

The chain uses TRBV4-2 and TRBJ2-7; D may be TRBD2 (5 bases). V lost 0 bases and J 7 bases, leaving 10 bases between the germline ends. The germline gives CDR1 LGHNA, CDR2 YNFKEQ. The CDR3 length is 13 residues. This CDR3 is CASSQDPEGEQYF. The CDR3 DNA is TGTGCCAGCAGCCAAGATCCAGAGGGTGAGCAGTACTTC.

The chain couples TRBV2 to TRBJ1-1, with 8 bases fitting TRBD1. The V and J ends lost 6 bases and 1 base, in that order; junction bases with no gene match: 7. This CDR3 has 15 residues. CDR1 is SNHLY and CDR2 is FYNNEI in the germline V gene. The DNA of the CDR3 is TGTGCCAGCAGCTTTAAGACAGGGGCGAACACTGAAGCTTTCTTT. Translated, it gives CASSFKTGANTEAFF.

This chain uses TRBV7-3 with TRBJ2-5; unclear D gene. The J call is uncertain, as TRBJ2-7 better fits the DNA end. The CDR3 has 16 residues. From germline, CDR1 is SGHTA and CDR2 FQGTGA. The CDR3 coding sequence is TGTGCCAGCAGCTTAACCCCAGACTTAGCAACCTACGAGCAGTACTTC. It encodes CASSLTPDLATYEQYF.

This sequence joins TRBV9 and TRBJ2-7; tentative D call: TRBD1 (5 bases). The germline V gene has CDR1 SGDLS and CDR2 YYNGEE. The CDR3 spans 14 residues. Trimming stripped 0 bases from V and 2 bases from J, with 9 bases between. CDR3 coding DNA: TGTGCCAGCAGCGTAGGGGCAGGGCCCTACGAGCAGTACTTC. It yields the protein CASSVGAGPYEQYF.

The chain is built from TRBV4-3 and TRBJ1-1, with 8 bases aligning to TRBD1. Germline assignment: CDR1 LGHNA and CDR2 YSLEER. The CDR3 runs to 15 residues. The V gene end was trimmed by 4 bases and the J gene end by 0 bases; junction bases not matched to a gene: 4. In DNA form, the CDR3 reads TGCGCCAGCAGCCGGGGGGACAGGCTGAACACTGAAGCTTTCTTT. It codes for CASSRGDRLNTEAFF.

The chain recombines TRBV15 with TRBJ1-4; D uncertain. This CDR3 comprises 18 residues. Trimming removed 3 bases from V and 0 bases from J, with 17 bases in between. Germline values: CDR1 LNHNV, CDR2 YYDKDF (reference sequence). CDR3 DNA sequence: TGTGCCACCAGCAGGCCGGCTTGGCAGGCCTCAACTAATGAAAAACTGTTTTTT. Translated: CATSRPAWQASTNEKLFF.

Only a few counts were recorded for this clone. In the same sample, other DNA sequences code for this CDR3. This chain connects TRBV2 to TRBJ1-5, with a possible D match to TRBD1 (5 bases). Between the trimmed V and J ends, which lost 4 bases and 2 bases, there was a span of 9 bases. The CDR3 totals 14 residues. Germline lookup yields CDR1 SNHLY and CDR2 FYNNEI. CDR3 residues: CASSGQGGNQPQHF. CDR3 sequence (DNA): TGTGCCAGCAGTGGGCAGGGCGGCAATCAGCCCCAGCATTTT. Using reference TRBV2 and TRBJ1-5 for the parts outside the CDR3, the full variable domain is EPEVTQTPSHQVTQMGQEVILRCVPISNHLYFYWYRQILGQKVEFLVSFYNNEISEKSEIFDDQFSVERPDGSNFTLKIRSTKLEDSAMYFCASSGQGGNQPQHFGDGTRLSIL.

This clone was observed a handful of times. The rearrangement joins TRBV2 to TRBJ2-7; 10 bases match TRBD1. There are 15 residues in the CDR3. Unmatched junction bases numbered 10, after V lost 6 bases and J lost 5 bases. Germline values: CDR1 SNHLY, CDR2 FYNNEI. The CDR3 reads CASSAQGQGTHEQYF. The DNA for the CDR3 is TGTGCCAGCAGCGCACAGGGACAGGGGACCCACGAGCAGTACTTC. Looking up the rest from reference TRBV2 and TRBJ2-7 gives the full variable domain: EPEVTQTPSHQVTQMGQEVILRCVPISNHLYFYWYRQILGQKVEFLVSFYNNEISEKSEIFDDQFSVERPDGSNFTLKIRSTKLEDSAMYFCASSAQGQGTHEQYFGPGTRLTVT.

The chain uses TRBV5-6 and TRBJ2-7, with 14 nucleotides matching TRBD2. There are 17 residues in the CDR3. Trimming took 4 bases from V and 3 from J; bases not matched to a gene: 9. CDR1 and CDR2 (germline): SGHDT, YYEEEE. The CDR3 nucleotides are TGTGCCAGCAGCCCGCCGGGACTAGCGGGAGTAGACTACGAGCAGTACTTC. Translating it yields CASSPPGLAGVDYEQYF.

The chain combines TRBV28 with TRBJ2-5, with TRBD2 matching over 9 bases. The CDR3 extends over 19 amino acids. Germline V gene data show CDR1 as MDHEN and CDR2 as SYDVKM. V gave up 2 bases and J gave up 2 bases; unmatched junction bases: 15. The DNA of the CDR3 is TGTGCCAGCAGTTTACCCCCTATTCTGGGCGGGAGGGGGCAAGAGACCCAGTACTTC. This codes for CASSLPPILGGRGQETQYF.

V usage is TRBV7-9 and J usage is TRBJ1-6, with TRBD1 identical over 7 bases. The CDR3 is 14 residues long. Trimming took 5 bases from V and 10 from J; bases not matched to a gene: 8. Per the germline V gene, CDR1 is SEHNR and CDR2 is FQNEAQ (reference sequence). CDR3 amino acids: CASSPRQGGSPLHF. CDR3 coding DNA: TGTGCCAGCAGCCCCCGACAGGGAGGATCACCCCTCCACTTT.

The rearrangement uses TRBV29-1 and TRBJ2-5; D perhaps matches TRBD2 (7 bases). The end of the DNA is better explained by TRBJ2-7, so the J call may be wrong. The CDR3 length is 14 residues. CDR1 and CDR2 (germline): SQVTM, ANQGSEA. CDR3: CSVDSPTGGNEQYF. The CDR3 DNA reads TGCAGCGTTGACTCACCAACGGGGGGCAACGAGCAGTACTTC.

The V call is TRBV9, the J call TRBJ1-5; no definite D call. This CDR3 region has 15 residues. The germline CDR1 and CDR2 sequences are SGDLS and YYNGEE. V was cut by 3 bases and J by 4 bases, with 14 bases left in between. For the CDR3, the DNA is TGTGCCAGCAGCGACCAGGCCACCTTTAATCAGCCCCAGCATTTT. Translation: CASSDQATFNQPQHF.